This T cell receptor beta chain was found in a study of vaccination and CD4 T cells after COVID-19. Whole-study context: A median of roughly 72 days (range 14 to 241) separated dose two from the taking of post-vaccine samples. Whole-study findings and limits: Relatively few convalescent patients were studied; early post-infection timepoints were not included.

Described treatment: 10-day PBMC culture with coronavirus spike peptide pools or control peptides (ViraFEST assay). With peptide pools, ViraFEST first expanded antigen-specific T cells and afterwards sequenced their TCRs. For this clonotype: Antigen unknown.

Cultured CD4+ T cell DNA was sequenced using the Oncomine TCR Beta short-read assay. DNA came from CD4+ T cells after culture. MiXCR was run by TCRdb on the PCR reads, yielding one entry per CDR3 protein. This repertoire shows about 5,900 distinct CDR3 sequences, roughly 50% found once; its top ten account for 20% to 25%. Germline V gives CDR1 MNHEY, CDR2 SVGEGT. This CDR3 has 12 amino acids. Trimming took off 6 bases at V and 1 base at J, with 5 bases between the two ends. The sequence came from a human donor who had recovered from COVID-19. The J gene is TRBJ2-3, the V gene TRBV6-2 or TRBV6-3, with D perhaps TRBD1 or TRBD2 (5 bases each). The sample taken for sequencing was CD4+ T cells from blood, cultured in vitro. This chain's CDR3 is CASRGGTDTQYF. The CDR3 DNA sequence: TGTGCCAGCAGGGGGGGCACAGATACGCAGTATTTT.